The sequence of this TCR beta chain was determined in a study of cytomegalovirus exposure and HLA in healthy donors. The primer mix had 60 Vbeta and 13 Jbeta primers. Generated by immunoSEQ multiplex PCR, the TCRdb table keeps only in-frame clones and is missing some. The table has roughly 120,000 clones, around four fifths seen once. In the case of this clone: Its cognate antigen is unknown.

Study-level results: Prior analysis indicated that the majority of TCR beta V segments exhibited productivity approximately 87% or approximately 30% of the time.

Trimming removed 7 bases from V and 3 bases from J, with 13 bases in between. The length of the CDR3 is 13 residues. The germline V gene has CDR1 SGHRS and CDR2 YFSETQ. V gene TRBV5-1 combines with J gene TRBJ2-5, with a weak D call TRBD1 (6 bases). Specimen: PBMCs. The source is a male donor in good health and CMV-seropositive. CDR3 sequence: CASGGQPKETQYF. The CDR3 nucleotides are TGCGCCAGCGGAGGACAGCCAAAAGAGACCCAGTACTTC.